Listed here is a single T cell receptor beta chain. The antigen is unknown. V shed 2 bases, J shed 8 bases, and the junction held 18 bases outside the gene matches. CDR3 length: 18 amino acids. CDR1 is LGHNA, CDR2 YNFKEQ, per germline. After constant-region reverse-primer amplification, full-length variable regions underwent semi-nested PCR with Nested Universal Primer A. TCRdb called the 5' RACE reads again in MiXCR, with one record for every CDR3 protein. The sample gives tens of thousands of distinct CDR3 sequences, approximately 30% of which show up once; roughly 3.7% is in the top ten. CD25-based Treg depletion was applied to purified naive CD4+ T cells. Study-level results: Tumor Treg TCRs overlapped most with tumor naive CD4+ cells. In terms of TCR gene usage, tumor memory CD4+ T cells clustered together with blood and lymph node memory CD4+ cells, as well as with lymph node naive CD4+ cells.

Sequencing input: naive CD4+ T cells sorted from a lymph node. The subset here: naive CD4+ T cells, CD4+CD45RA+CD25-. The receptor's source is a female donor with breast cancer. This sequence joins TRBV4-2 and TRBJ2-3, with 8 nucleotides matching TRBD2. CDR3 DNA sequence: TGTGCCAGCAGCCAAAACCTCCTTAAGGGACTAGGAAGACGTACGCAGTATTTT. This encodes CASSQNLLKGLGRRTQYF.